This TCR beta chain was profiled in a study of T cells expressing NK-cell markers. Across the whole study: Seropositivity for HCMV was found in seven of the eight sequenced donors, with one seronegative.

Making the TCR beta cDNA relied on 5'RACE template switching with UMIs. Reanalyzing the 5' RACE reads, TCRdb keeps one entry per CDR3 protein, without DNA. The listing contains 300,000 to 500,000 distinct CDR3 sequences. From germline, CDR1 is DFQATT and CDR2 SNEGSKA (reference sequence). This CDR3 is 14 amino acids long. General observations from the study: Similarly, these clonotypes led the CD3+CD56-NKG2C+ fraction as well in several donors. HCMV specificity was not established for the expanded NKG2C+ T cell clones.

Of note for this clonotype: The target antigen is unknown.

Source material: blood T cells: a sorted CD56 or NKG2C T cell subset, CD4+ or CD8+ T cells, or bulk PBMC T cells (not recorded which). The chain is built from TRBV20-1 and TRBJ1-4. The source of this sequence is a woman aged 50 to 60 in good health. The CDR3 reads CSASVFGANEKLFF.